This T cell receptor (beta chain) derives from a study of T cell responses to AZD1222 COVID-19 vaccine. Sequenced by immunoSEQ multiplex PCR; TCRdb stores in-frame clones only, minus some. This table has some 90,000 clones, 75% to 90% appearing once. V dropped 4 bases and J dropped 7 bases, with 14 bases sitting between them. Per germline, CDR1 SGHAT and CDR2 FQDESV (reference sequence). The CDR3 length is 14 residues. This specimen was peripheral blood, taken on day 0 of AZD1222 vaccination. This TCR was recovered from an adult in good health. V and J are TRBV11-1 and TRBJ2-1, with D possibly being TRBD1 or TRBD2 (5 bases each). The CDR3 is CASSSGTLWNEQFF. In DNA form, the CDR3 reads TGTGCCAGCAGCTCGGGGACCCTCTGGAATGAGCAGTTCTTC.